A single sample gave rise to the 15 T cell receptor beta chains below, sequenced in a study of cytomegalovirus exposure and HLA in healthy donors. The PCR ran on 60 Vbeta and 13 Jbeta primers. Data came from immunoSEQ multiplex PCR; TCRdb stores just in-frame clones and leaves some out. The data show 150,000 to 200,000 clones, roughly 80% seen once. The specimen was PBMCs. These receptors were taken from a man aged 18 to 29 in good health and CMV-seropositive.

The chain employs TRBV28 and TRBJ1-5; no reliable D call. Trimming removed 5 bases from V and 2 bases from J, with 13 bases in between. Germline V lookup: CDR1 MDHEN, CDR2 SYDVKM. The CDR3 sequence is 15 residues long. The CDR3 sequence is CASSPSVGGNQPQHF. As DNA, the CDR3 is TGTGCCAGCAGTCCCTCAGTCGGAGGCAATCAGCCCCAGCATTTT.

The chain links TRBV19 to TRBJ1-3; no clear D. This CDR3 contains 13 residues. Germline CDR1 and CDR2: LNHDA and SQIVND (reference sequence). Trimming left V 5 bases short and J 9 bases short, with 14 bases between. CDR3 protein: CASSPYQVGTIYF. As DNA, the CDR3 is TGTGCCAGTAGTCCCTACCAAGTCGGCACCATATATTTT.

V and J are TRBV4-1 and TRBJ2-2; 7 bases line up with TRBD1. CDR3 length equals 16 residues. After removal of 4 bases from V and 0 bases from J, the junction contained 5 bases not matched to a gene. Germline CDR1 reads MGHRA; CDR2 reads YSYEKL. The CDR3 reads CASSPLGQSNTGELFF. The DNA of the CDR3 is TGCGCCAGCAGCCCCCTGGGACAGTCGAACACCGGGGAGCTGTTTTTT.

The V and J genes are TRBV28 and TRBJ2-3; D may be TRBD2 (6 bases). The CDR3 sequence is 15 residues long. Deletions cut 7 bases from V and 2 bases from J, with 16 bases between. CDR1 MDHEN and CDR2 SYDVKM come from the germline V gene. The CDR3 nucleotides read TGTGCCAGCACAGCGAGGGTAGCGGTCACAGATACGCAGTATTTT. Translated: CASTARVAVTDTQYF.

V gene TRBV5-1 combines with J gene TRBJ2-1; TRBD2 agrees at 14 bases. The CDR3 runs 16 residues. Losses at the gene ends were 0 bases for V and 6 bases for J; bases not matched to a gene: 2. Germline loops: CDR1 SGHRS, CDR2 YFSETQ. CDR3 sequence (DNA): TGCGCCAGCAGCTTGGGACTAGCGGGAGGGGTCAATGAGCAGTTCTTC. Its protein product is CASSLGLAGGVNEQFF.

The rearrangement links TRBV4-2 to TRBJ2-1; D is uncertain. Germline values: CDR1 LGHNA, CDR2 YNFKEQ. Trimming took off 7 bases at V and 6 bases at J, with 10 bases between the two ends. There are 12 residues in the CDR3. Here the CDR3 reads CASNGVGNEQFF. CDR3 DNA sequence: TGTGCCAGCAATGGAGTAGGCAATGAGCAGTTCTTC.

The rearrangement joins TRBV11-3 to TRBJ2-7; TRBD1 matches at 8 bases. V shed 6 bases, J shed 10 bases, and the junction held 11 bases outside the gene matches. The CDR3 has 13 residues. Germline V gene lookup returns CDR1 SGHNT and CDR2 YENEEA. CDR3 residues: CASSATRDRPQYF. CDR3 DNA: TGTGCCAGCAGTGCTACACGGGACAGGCCCCAGTACTTC.

The V gene is TRBV5-6, the J gene TRBJ2-1; a possible D gene is TRBD2 (6 bases). The germline CDR1 and CDR2 sequences are SGHDT and YYEEEE. CDR3 length: 16 residues. Trimming removed 5 bases from V and 2 bases from J, with 17 bases in between. CDR3 coding DNA: TGTGCCAGCAGGGGTCCGGGGCGGGAACCCTACAATGAGCAGTTCTTC. This translates into CASRGPGREPYNEQFF.

The genes are TRBV7-9 and TRBJ2-1, with 8 bases lining up with TRBD2. V was clipped by 5 bases and J by 8 bases; unmatched bases: 20. The V gene's germline CDR1 is SEHNR and CDR2 FQNEAQ (reference sequence). This CDR3 region has 18 residues. CDR3 protein: CASSPRGTGLVLSDEQFF. As DNA, the CDR3 is TGTGCCAGCAGCCCAAGGGGTACGGGACTAGTGCTCTCCGATGAGCAGTTCTTC.

The rearrangement links TRBV9 to TRBJ2-5; TRBD2 matches at 10 bases. The DNA end is more similar to TRBJ2-7, so the J call may be wrong. CDR3 size: 15 residues. Germline CDR1 SGDLS, CDR2 YYNGEE. DNA of the CDR3: TGTGCCAGCAGCGTAGAACTAGCGGGACCCCACGAGCAGTACTTC. Its translation is CASSVELAGPHEQYF.

V usage is TRBV2 and J usage is TRBJ1-1, with D perhaps TRBD1 (5 bases). The CDR3 consists of 16 residues. The germline V gene encodes CDR1 SNHLY and CDR2 FYNNEI. The V gene lost 4 bases and the J gene lost 7 bases, with 22 bases spanning the gap. The CDR3 loop is CASSGPDGSLGVEAFF. As DNA, the CDR3 is TGTGCCAGCAGTGGCCCCGACGGTTCGTTAGGGGTTGAAGCTTTCTTT.

This clone was seen just once. This chain links TRBV6-4 with TRBJ1-5; TRBD1 matches 7 bases. Germline V lookup: CDR1 MRHNA, CDR2 SNTAGT. V trimming: 0 bases; J trimming: 4 bases; junction bases outside the gene matches: 3. The CDR3 extends over 15 amino acids. CDR3 in amino acids: CASSDSTRGNQPQHF. The CDR3 DNA reads as TGTGCCAGCAGTGACTCGACCAGGGGGAATCAGCCCCAGCATTTT.

This clone was recorded a few times. This chain uses TRBV19 with TRBJ2-3, with 7 bases aligning to TRBD2. The CDR3 has 15 residues. V was pared by 6 bases and J by 2 bases, with 8 bases of the junction left unmatched. Germline loops: CDR1 LNHDA, CDR2 SQIVND (reference sequence). CDR3 sequence: CASRGRAGDTDTQYF. Here the CDR3 DNA reads TGTGCCAGTAGAGGGAGGGCCGGAGACACAGATACGCAGTATTTT.

The chain has TRBV5-1 and TRBJ2-3; 9 nucleotides line up with TRBD1. Germline V gene lookup returns CDR1 SGHRS and CDR2 YFSETQ. V dropped 4 bases and J dropped 4; count of bases not matched to a gene: 4. The CDR3 has 14 residues. The CDR3 reads CASSLGQGSDTQYF. The DNA for the CDR3 is TGCGCCAGCAGCCTCGGACAGGGGTCAGATACGCAGTATTTT.

This sequence joins TRBV2 and TRBJ2-2; D unclear. Germline-derived CDR1 and CDR2 are SNHLY and FYNNEI. The CDR3 totals 12 residues. The V end was cut by 7 bases, the J end by 4 bases, with 7 bases between. CDR3 DNA: TGTGCCAGCACCCAGATCACCGGGGAGCTGTTTTTT. Its protein is CASTQITGELFF.